These T cell receptor beta chains were read from a single sample in a study of neoadjuvant anti-PD-1 for oral cavity cancer. Clones were sequenced by immunoSEQ multiplex PCR, and TCRdb holds only the in-frame ones, with some missing. The repertoire holds over a thousand clones, with roughly 49% as singletons. The sequences come from tumor tissue, collected after nivolumab (anti-PD-1) treatment. These receptors were obtained from a person between 40 and 80 years old with oral cavity squamous cell carcinoma. Both conserved end residues are part of each CDR3. A D gene is named only where the DNA matches it firmly. Only part of the rows carry a size: once, few, many, or a class if the clone is expanded.

TRBJ1-1,14,TRBD1,TRBV7-8,few,CASSLWTGDIEAFF,TGTGCCAGCAGCTTATGGACAGGGGACATCGAAGCTTTCTTT
TRBJ2-1,18,.,TRBV15,few,CATSRGPPGQINYNEQFF,TGTGCCACCAGCAGAGGCCCCCCGGGACAAATTAACTACAATGAGCAGTTCTTC
TRBJ2-5,15,TRBD1,TRBV27,few,CASSTRTGEGETQYF,TGTGCCAGCAGCACCCGGACAGGGGAGGGCGAGACCCAGTACTTC
TRBJ2-7,13,.,TRBV5-1,.,CASSLAPDYEQYF,TGCGCCAGCAGCTTAGCTCCCGACTACGAGCAGTACTTC
TRBJ2-4,15,.,TRBV7-9,.,CASSFTGALQNIQYF,TGTGCCAGCAGCTTCACAGGTGCCCTACAAAACATTCAGTACTTC
TRBJ1-1,14,TRBD1,TRBV6-1,.,CATGGQGVGTEAFF,TGTGCCACGGGGGGACAGGGGGTAGGCACTGAAGCTTTCTTT
TRBJ1-2,16,.,TRBV2,.,CASSFGPAGGNYGYTF,TGTGCCAGCAGCTTTGGCCCCGCGGGAGGTAACTATGGCTACACCTTC
TRBJ1-2,13,TRBD1,TRBV30,few,CAWRRGQGDGYTF,TGTGCCTGGAGAAGGGGACAGGGGGATGGCTACACCTTC
TRBJ2-2,13,.,TRBV10-2,few,CASSTGNTGELFF,TGCGCCAGCAGTACAGGGAACACCGGGGAGCTGTTTTTT
TRBJ1-1,11,.,TRBV5-6,.,CASSLANEAFF,TGTGCCAGCAGCCTAGCGAATGAAGCTTTCTTT
TRBJ2-7,15,.,TRBV5-6,.,CASSAALGGSYEQYF,TGTGCCAGCAGCGCAGCGTTGGGGGGCAGCTACGAGCAGTACTTC
TRBJ1-3,17,.,TRBV6-1,.,CASSEYNGGHSGNTIYF,TGTGCCAGCAGTGAATATAACGGGGGCCACTCTGGAAACACCATATATTTT
TRBJ2-2,15,.,TRBV7-8,few,CASSLIQGPTGELFF,TGTGCCAGCAGCTTAATCCAGGGCCCTACCGGGGAGCTGTTTTTT
TRBJ2-7,17,TRBD2,TRBV7-2,.,CASSLAPGLAGAYEQYF,TGTGCCAGCAGCTTAGCCCCAGGACTAGCGGGGGCTTACGAGCAGTACTTC
TRBJ1-2,15,.,TRBV11-2,few,CASTPIMDRGYGYTF,TGTGCCAGCACCCCGATCATGGACAGAGGCTATGGCTACACCTTC
TRBJ2-3,15,TRBD1,TRBV6-5,.,CASSTGGQGPDTQYF,TGTGCCAGCAGTACGGGGGGACAGGGCCCAGATACGCAGTATTTT
TRBJ2-5,15,.,TRBV11-1,.,CASSLSRLTQETQYF,TGTGCCAGCAGCTTATCCCGACTCACCCAAGAGACCCAGTACTTC
TRBJ2-3,16,TRBD1,TRBV4-2,.,CASSPQGASGTDTQYF,TGTGCCAGCAGCCCCCAGGGGGCTAGCGGCACAGATACGCAGTATTTT
TRBJ1-1,13,.,TRBV6-4,once,CASSKDLNTEAFF,TGTGCCAGCAGCAAAGACTTGAACACTGAAGCTTTCTTT
TRBJ2-7,13,.,TRBV7-3,few,CASSSTLGDEQYF,TGTGCCAGCAGCTCCACATTGGGGGACGAGCAGTACTTC
TRBJ2-3,16,TRBD2,TRBV27,few,CASSLLSSGVTDTQYF,TGTGCCAGCAGTTTATTGTCTAGCGGGGTCACAGATACGCAGTATTTT
TRBJ2-3,11,.,TRBV5-8,.,CASSFTDTQYF,TGTGCCAGCAGCTTTACAGATACGCAGTATTTT
TRBJ2-2,11,TRBD2,TRBV11-2,.,CASGSGGELFF,TGTGCCAGCGGTAGCGGGGGGGAGCTGTTTTTT
TRBJ2-7,14,.,TRBV7-3,.,CASSLQAGRYEQYF,TGTGCCAGCAGCTTACAGGCAGGGCGGTACGAGCAGTACTTC
TRBJ2-2,14,.,TRBV7-8,.,CASSLAGNPGELFF,TGTGCCAGCAGCTTAGCCGGGAACCCCGGGGAGCTGTTTTTT
TRBJ1-4,17,.,TRBV4-2,.,CASSPRQGAYSNEKLFF,TGTGCCAGCAGCCCCAGGCAGGGAGCCTACTCAAATGAAAAACTGTTTTTT
TRBJ1-5,15,.,TRBV10-3,.,CAISAAREGDQPQHF,TGTGCCATCAGTGCGGCCAGGGAAGGAGATCAGCCCCAGCATTTT
TRBJ1-2,12,.,TRBV6-1,few,CASSADYYGYTF,TGTGCCAGCAGTGCTGACTACTATGGCTACACCTTC
TRBJ2-5,12,.,TRBV14,.,CASSQGSETQYF,TGTGCCAGCAGCCAAGGTTCAGAGACCCAGTACTTC
TRBJ1-4,13,.,TRBV7-9,.,CASSGQLNEKLFF,TGTGCCAGCAGCGGACAGCTAAATGAAAAACTGTTTTTT
TRBJ1-2,12,.,TRBV9,.,CASSRGNYGYTF,TGTGCCAGCAGCAGGGGGAATTATGGCTACACCTTC
TRBJ2-3,15,TRBD2,TRBV9,.,CASSVASGRGDTQYF,TGTGCCAGCAGCGTCGCTAGCGGGAGGGGGGATACGCAGTATTTT
TRBJ1-5,13,.,TRBV25-1,.,CASSKQGDQPQHF,TGTGCCAGCAGCAAACAGGGCGATCAGCCCCAGCATTTT
TRBJ1-2,16,TRBD1,TRBV7-8,.,CASSFLQGASNYGYTF,TGTGCCAGCAGCTTCCTACAGGGGGCATCGAACTATGGCTACACCTTC
TRBJ2-7,16,.,TRBV6-1,.,CASSDLGGESSYEQYF,TGTGCCAGCAGTGATCTAGGGGGGGAGAGCTCCTACGAGCAGTACTTC
TRBJ2-6,16,TRBD2,TRBV13,.,CASSQTAGGGANVLTF,TGCGCCAGCAGCCAAACAGCGGGAGGAGGGGCCAACGTCCTGACTTTC
TRBJ2-3,16,TRBD2,TRBV19,.,CASTPGLAGLTDTQYF,TGTGCCAGTACCCCCGGACTAGCGGGATTGACAGATACGCAGTATTTT
TRBJ2-5,14,.,TRBV6-1,.,CASIRTGIQETQYF,TGTGCCAGCATTCGGACGGGGATCCAAGAGACCCAGTACTTC
TRBJ1-1,13,.,TRBV19,few,CASSQTENTEAFF,TGTGCCAGTAGCCAGACAGAGAACACTGAAGCTTTCTTT
TRBJ2-7,14,.,TRBV18,few,CASSPPNDLYEQYF,TGTGCCAGCTCACCCCCAAACGATCTGTACGAGCAGTACTTC
TRBJ2-3,15,.,TRBV9,.,CASSVSGPSTDTQYF,TGTGCCAGCAGCGTAAGCGGCCCGAGCACAGATACGCAGTATTTT
TRBJ2-2,16,TRBD1,TRBV9,.,CASSVGGQPNTGELFF,TGTGCCAGCAGCGTAGGGGGACAGCCTAACACCGGGGAGCTGTTTTTT
TRBJ2-5,16,.,TRBV5-1,.,CASGQGAGEGRETQYF,TGCGCCTCCGGACAGGGCGCGGGAGAAGGGCGAGAGACCCAGTACTTC
TRBJ1-5,14,TRBD1,TRBV6-1,few,CASNPTGSNQPQHF,TGTGCCAGCAATCCGACAGGGAGCAATCAGCCCCAGCATTTT
TRBJ2-3,14,TRBD2,TRBV6-9,.,CASRTSGSTDTQYF,TGTGCCAGCAGGACTAGCGGGAGCACAGATACGCAGTATTTT
TRBJ2-7,16,TRBD2,TRBV19,.,CASSIGTSGTTYEQYF,TGTGCCAGTAGTATAGGGACTAGCGGGACCACCTACGAGCAGTACTTC
TRBJ1-4,14,.,TRBV6-6,.,CASSRQPFNEKLFF,TGTGCCAGCAGTCGACAGCCTTTTAATGAAAAACTGTTTTTT
TRBJ2-1,11,.,TRBV20-1,once,CSASGGREQFF,TGCAGTGCTAGTGGGGGTAGGGAGCAGTTCTTC
TRBJ2-7,15,.,TRBV11-2,.,CASSQTDGFTYEQYF,TGTGCCAGCAGCCAGACGGACGGGTTCACATACGAGCAGTACTTC
TRBJ2-1,15,TRBD2,TRBV6-1,.,CASSLTSGSNNEQFF,TGTGCCAGCAGCCTTACTAGCGGGAGTAACAATGAGCAGTTCTTC
TRBJ1-2,13,TRBD1,TRBV27,.,CASSWTGRYGYTF,TGTGCCAGCAGTTGGACAGGGCGCTATGGCTACACCTTC
TRBJ1-2,11,.,TRBV9,once,CARSYPRGYTF,TGTGCCAGATCCTACCCTAGGGGCTACACCTTC
TRBJ2-6,18,TRBD2,TRBV19,large,CASSLLAGGHSGANVLTF,TGTGCCAGTAGCCTACTAGCGGGGGGACACTCTGGGGCCAACGTCCTGACTTTC
TRBJ2-7,14,TRBD1,TRBV7-3,.,CASSNDRVYYEQYF,TGTGCCAGCAGCAATGACAGGGTCTACTACGAGCAGTACTTC
TRBJ2-7,14,TRBD2,TRBV27,few,CASSPGGAGSEQYF,TGTGCCAGCAGTCCCGGGGGGGCCGGGAGCGAGCAGTACTTC